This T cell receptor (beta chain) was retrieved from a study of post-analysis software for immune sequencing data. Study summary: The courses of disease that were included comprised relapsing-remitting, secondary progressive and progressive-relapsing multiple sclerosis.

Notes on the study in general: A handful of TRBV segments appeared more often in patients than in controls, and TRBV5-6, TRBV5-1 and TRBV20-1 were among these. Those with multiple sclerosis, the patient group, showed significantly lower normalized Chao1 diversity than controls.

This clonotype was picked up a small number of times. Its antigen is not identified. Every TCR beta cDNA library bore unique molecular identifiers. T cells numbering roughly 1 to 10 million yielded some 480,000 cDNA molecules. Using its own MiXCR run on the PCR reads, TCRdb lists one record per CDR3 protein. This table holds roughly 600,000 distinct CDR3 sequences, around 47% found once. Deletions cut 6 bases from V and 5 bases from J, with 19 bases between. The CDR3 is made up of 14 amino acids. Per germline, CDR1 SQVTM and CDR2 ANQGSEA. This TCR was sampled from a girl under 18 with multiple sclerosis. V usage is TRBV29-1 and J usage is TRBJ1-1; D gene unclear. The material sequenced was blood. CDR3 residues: CSVHLIYVWTEAFF. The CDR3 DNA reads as TGCAGCGTCCACTTAATTTATGTGTGGACTGAAGCTTTCTTT. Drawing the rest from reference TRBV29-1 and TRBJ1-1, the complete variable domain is SAVISQKPSRDICQRGTSLTIQCQVDSQVTMMFWYRQQPGQSLTLIATANQGSEATYESGFVIDKFPISRPNLTFSTLTVSNMSPEDSSIYLCSVHLIYVWTEAFFGQGTRLTVV.